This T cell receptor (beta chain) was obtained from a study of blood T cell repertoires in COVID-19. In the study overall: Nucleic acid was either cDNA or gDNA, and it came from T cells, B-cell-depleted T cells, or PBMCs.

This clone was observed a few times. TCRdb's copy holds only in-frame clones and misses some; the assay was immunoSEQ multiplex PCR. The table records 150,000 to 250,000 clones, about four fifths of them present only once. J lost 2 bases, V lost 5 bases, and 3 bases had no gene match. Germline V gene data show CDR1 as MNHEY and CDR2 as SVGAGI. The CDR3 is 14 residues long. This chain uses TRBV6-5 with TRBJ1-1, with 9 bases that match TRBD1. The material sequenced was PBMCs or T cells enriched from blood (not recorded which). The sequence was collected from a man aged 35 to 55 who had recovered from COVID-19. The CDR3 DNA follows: TGTGCCAGCAGTACGACAGGGGGAAACACTGAAGCTTTCTTT. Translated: CASSTTGGNTEAFF.